This T cell receptor beta chain was obtained from a study of T cell responses to AZD1222 COVID-19 vaccine. Only in-frame clones appear in the TCRdb table, and some are missing; sequencing was by immunoSEQ multiplex PCR. The sample lists 95,000 to 150,000 clones, roughly nine tenths seen once, with about 29% in the top ten. Germline V gene data show CDR1 as SEHNR and CDR2 as FQNEAQ (reference sequence). The J segment lost 0 bases and the V segment lost 6 bases, leaving 8 bases of the junction unmatched. This CDR3 has 16 amino acids. The material sequenced was peripheral blood, taken on day 0 of AZD1222 vaccination. The origin of this receptor is an adult in good health. J is TRBJ1-1 and V is TRBV7-9; 9 positions match TRBD1. This CDR3 reads CASRPDRGRVNTEAFF. The CDR3 DNA reads TGTGCCAGCAGACCGGACAGGGGACGGGTGAACACTGAAGCTTTCTTT.